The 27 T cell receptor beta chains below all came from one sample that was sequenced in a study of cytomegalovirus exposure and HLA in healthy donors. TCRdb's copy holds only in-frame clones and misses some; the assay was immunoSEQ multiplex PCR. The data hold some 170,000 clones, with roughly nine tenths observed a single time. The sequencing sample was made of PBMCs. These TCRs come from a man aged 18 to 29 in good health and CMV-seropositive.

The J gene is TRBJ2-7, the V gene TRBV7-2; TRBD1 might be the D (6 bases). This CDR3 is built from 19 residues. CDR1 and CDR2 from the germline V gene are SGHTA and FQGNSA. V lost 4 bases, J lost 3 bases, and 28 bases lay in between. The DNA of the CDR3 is TGTGCCAGCAGCTCCTGGGGTGATCAAATATCGACAGGATACTACGAGCAGTACTTC. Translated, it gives CASSSWGDQISTGYYEQYF.

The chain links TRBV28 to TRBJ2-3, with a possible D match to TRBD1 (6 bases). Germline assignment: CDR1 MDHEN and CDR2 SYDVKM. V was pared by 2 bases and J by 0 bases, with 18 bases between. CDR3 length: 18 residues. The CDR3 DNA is TGTGCCAGCAGTTTAAGGGCCTGGACAGCCACTAGCACAGATACGCAGTATTTT. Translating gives CASSLRAWTATSTDTQYF.

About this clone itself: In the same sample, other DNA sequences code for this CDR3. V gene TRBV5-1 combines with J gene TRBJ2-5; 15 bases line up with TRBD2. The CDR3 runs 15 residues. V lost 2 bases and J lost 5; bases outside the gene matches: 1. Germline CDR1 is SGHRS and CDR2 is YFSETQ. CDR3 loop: CASSLGLAGGETQYF. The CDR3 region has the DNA TGCGCCAGCAGCTTAGGACTAGCGGGAGGGGAGACCCAGTACTTC. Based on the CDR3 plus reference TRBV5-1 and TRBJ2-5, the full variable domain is KAGVTQTPRYLIKTRGQQVTLSCSPISGHRSVSWYQQTPGQGLQFLFEYFSETQRNKGNFPGRFSGRQFSNSRSEMNVSTLELGDSALYLCASSLGLAGGETQYFGPGTRLLVL.

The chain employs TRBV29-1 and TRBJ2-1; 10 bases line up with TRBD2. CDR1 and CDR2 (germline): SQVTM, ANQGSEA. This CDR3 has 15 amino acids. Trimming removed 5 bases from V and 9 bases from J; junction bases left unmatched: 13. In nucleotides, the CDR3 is TGCAGCGTTCTCAACCGAGCGGGAGGGCCGGGTGAGCAGTTCTTC. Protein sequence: CSVLNRAGGPGEQFF.

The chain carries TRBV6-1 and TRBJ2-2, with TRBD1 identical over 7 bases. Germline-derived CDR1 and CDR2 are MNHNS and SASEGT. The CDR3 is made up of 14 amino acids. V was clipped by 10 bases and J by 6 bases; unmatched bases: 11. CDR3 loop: CATLPTGVAGELFF. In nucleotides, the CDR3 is TGTGCCACCCTCCCTACAGGGGTAGCCGGGGAGCTGTTTTTT.

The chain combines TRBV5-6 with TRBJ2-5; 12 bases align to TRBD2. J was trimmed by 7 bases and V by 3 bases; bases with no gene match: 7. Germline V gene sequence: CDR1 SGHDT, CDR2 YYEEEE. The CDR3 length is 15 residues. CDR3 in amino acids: CASSWGLAGVGTQYF. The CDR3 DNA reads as TGTGCCAGCAGCTGGGGACTAGCGGGTGTTGGGACCCAGTACTTC.

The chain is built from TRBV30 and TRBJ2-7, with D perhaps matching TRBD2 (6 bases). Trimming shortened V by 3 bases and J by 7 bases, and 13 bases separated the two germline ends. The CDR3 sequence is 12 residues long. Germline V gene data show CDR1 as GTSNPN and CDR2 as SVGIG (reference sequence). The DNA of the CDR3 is TGTGCCTGGAGCCCCGGGAGTGGTGAGCAGTACTTC. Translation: CAWSPGSGEQYF.

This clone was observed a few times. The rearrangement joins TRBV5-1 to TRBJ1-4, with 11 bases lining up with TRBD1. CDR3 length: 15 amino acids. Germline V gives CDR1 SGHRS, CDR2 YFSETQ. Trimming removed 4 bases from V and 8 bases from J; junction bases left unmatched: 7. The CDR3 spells CASSITGTGGEKLFF. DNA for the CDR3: TGCGCCAGCAGCATCACCGGGACAGGGGGGGAAAAACTGTTTTTT.

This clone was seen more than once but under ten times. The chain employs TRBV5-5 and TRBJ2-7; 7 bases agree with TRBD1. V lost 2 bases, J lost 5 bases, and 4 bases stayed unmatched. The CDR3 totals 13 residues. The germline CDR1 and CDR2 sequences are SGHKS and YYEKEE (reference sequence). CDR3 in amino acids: CASSFTGVNEQYF. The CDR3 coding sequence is TGTGCCAGCAGCTTTACAGGGGTCAACGAGCAGTACTTC.

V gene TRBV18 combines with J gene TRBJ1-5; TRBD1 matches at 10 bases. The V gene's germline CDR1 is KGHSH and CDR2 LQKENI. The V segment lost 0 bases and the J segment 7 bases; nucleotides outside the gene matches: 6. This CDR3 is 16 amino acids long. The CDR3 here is CASSPPSGQGVQPQHF. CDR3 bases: TGTGCCAGCTCACCACCGTCCGGACAGGGGGTCCAGCCCCAGCATTTT. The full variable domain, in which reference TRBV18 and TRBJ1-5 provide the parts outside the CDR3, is NAGVMQNPRHLVRRRGQEARLRCSPMKGHSHVYWYRQLPEEGLKFMVYLQKENIIDESGMPKERFSAEFPKEGPSILRIQQVVRGDSAAYFCASSPPSGQGVQPQHFGDGTRLSIL.

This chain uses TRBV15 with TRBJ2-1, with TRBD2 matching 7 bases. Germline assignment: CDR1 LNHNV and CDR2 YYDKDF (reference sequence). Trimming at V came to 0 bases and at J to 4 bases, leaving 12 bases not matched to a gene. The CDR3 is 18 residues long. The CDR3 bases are TGTGCCACCAGCAGAGACCCAACTCAACCGGGAGGTTACAATGAGCAGTTCTTC. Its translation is CATSRDPTQPGGYNEQFF.

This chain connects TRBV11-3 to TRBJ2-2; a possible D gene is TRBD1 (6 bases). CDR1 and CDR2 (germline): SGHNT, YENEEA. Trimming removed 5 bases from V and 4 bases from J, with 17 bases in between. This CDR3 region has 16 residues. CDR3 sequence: CASSPHQGSTTGELFF. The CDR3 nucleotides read TGTGCCAGCAGCCCCCACCAGGGGAGCACCACCGGGGAGCTGTTTTTT.

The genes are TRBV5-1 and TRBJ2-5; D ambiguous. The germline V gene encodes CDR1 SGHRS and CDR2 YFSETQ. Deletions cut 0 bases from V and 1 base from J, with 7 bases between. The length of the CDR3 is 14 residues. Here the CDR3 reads CASSLETAQETQYF. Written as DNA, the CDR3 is TGCGCCAGCAGCTTGGAAACAGCCCAAGAGACCCAGTACTTC.

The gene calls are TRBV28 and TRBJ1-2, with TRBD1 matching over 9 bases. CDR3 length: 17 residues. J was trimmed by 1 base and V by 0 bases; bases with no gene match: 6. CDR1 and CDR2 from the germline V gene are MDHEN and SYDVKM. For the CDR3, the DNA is TGTGCCAGCAGTTTATGGGGGACAGGGACCCTTAACTATGGCTACACCTTC. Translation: CASSLWGTGTLNYGYTF.

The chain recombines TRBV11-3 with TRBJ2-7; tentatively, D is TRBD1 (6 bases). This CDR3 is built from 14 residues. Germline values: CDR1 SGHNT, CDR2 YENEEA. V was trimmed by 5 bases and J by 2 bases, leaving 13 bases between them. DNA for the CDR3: TGTGCCAGCAGCCCCCGGGACATTACCTACGAGCAGTACTTC. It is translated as CASSPRDITYEQYF.

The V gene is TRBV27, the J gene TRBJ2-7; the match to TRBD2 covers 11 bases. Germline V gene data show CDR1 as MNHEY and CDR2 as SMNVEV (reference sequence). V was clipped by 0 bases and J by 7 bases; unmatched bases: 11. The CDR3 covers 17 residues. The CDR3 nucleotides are TGTGCCAGCAGTTTATCCCGAACACTAGCGGGAGTCGGGGAGCAGTACTTC. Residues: CASSLSRTLAGVGEQYF.

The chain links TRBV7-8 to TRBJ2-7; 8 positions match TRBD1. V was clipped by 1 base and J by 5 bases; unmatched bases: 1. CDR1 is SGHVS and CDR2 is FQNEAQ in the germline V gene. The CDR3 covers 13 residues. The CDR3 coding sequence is TGTGCCAGCAGCTTAGAACAGGGGGACGAGCAGTACTTC. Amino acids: CASSLEQGDEQYF. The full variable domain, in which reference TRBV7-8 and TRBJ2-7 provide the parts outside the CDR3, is GAGVSQSPRYKVAKRGQDVALRCDPISGHVSLFWYQQALGQGPEFLTYFQNEAQLDKSGLPSDRFFAERPEGSVSTLKIQRTQQEDSAVYLCASSLEQGDEQYFGPGTRLTVT.

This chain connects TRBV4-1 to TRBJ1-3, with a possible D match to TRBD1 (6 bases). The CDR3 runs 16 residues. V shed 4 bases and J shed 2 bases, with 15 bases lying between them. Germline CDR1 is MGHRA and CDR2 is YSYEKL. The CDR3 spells CASSLSNTGTGNTIYF. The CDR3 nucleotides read TGCGCCAGCAGCCTATCGAACACAGGGACTGGAAACACCATATATTTT.

In DNA, the CDR3 is TGTGCCAGCTTGGAGGTGATTAATGAAAAACTGTTTTTT. Its protein is CASLEVINEKLFF. The V and J genes are TRBV2 and TRBJ1-4; D not resolved. The ends were cut back, 8 bases at V and 4 bases at J, with 11 bases in the middle. Germline V gene sequence: CDR1 SNHLY, CDR2 FYNNEI. CDR3 length: 13 amino acids.

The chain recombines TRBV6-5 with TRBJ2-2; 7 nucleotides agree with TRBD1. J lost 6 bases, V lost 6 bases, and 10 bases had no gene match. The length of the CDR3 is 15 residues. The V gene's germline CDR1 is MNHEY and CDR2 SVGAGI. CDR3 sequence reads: CASRRTGTVAGELFF. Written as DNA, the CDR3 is TGTGCCAGCAGGCGCACCGGGACAGTGGCCGGGGAGCTGTTTTTT.

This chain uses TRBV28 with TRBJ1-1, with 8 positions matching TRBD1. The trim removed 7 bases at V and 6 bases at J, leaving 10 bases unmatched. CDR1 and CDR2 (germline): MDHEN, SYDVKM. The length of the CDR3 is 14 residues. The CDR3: CASIRRGLGPEAFF. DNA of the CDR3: TGTGCCAGCATTCGCAGGGGGCTAGGACCTGAAGCTTTCTTT.

The CDR3 protein is CASSQSIKGLAGGGTGELFF. The CDR3 DNA sequence: TGCGCCAGCAGTCAATCTATAAAAGGACTAGCGGGAGGAGGCACCGGGGAGCTGTTTTTT. The V gene is TRBV23-1, the J gene TRBJ2-2; 14 bases are a match to TRBD2. TRBV23-1 is an ORF; its function is uncertain. The length of the CDR3 is 20 residues. The ends lost 0 bases at V and 4 bases at J; junction bases unmatched: 10.

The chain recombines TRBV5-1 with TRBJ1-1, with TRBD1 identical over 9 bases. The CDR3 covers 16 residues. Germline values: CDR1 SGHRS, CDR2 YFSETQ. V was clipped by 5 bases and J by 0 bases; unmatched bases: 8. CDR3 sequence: CASRSPGQGLNTEAFF. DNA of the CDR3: TGCGCCAGCAGATCACCGGGACAGGGCCTGAACACTGAAGCTTTCTTT.

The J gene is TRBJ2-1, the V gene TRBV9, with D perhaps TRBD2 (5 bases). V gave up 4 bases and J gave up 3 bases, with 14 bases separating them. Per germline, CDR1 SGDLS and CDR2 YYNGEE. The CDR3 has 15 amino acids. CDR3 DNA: TGTGCCAGCAGCCCCTCGACTACCAACTACAATGAGCAGTTCTTC. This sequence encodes CASSPSTTNYNEQFF.

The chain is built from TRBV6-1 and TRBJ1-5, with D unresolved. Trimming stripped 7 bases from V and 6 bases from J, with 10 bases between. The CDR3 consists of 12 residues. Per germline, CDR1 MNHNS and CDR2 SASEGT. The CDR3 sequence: CASTKSGQPQHF. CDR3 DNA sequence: TGTGCCAGCACGAAATCGGGTCAGCCCCAGCATTTT.

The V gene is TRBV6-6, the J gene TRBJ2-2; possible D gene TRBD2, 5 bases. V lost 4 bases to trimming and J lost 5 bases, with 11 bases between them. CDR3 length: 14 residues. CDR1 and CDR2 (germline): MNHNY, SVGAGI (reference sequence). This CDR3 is CASSSRDRTGELFF. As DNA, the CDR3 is TGTGCCAGCAGTTCACGGGATAGGACCGGGGAGCTGTTTTTT.

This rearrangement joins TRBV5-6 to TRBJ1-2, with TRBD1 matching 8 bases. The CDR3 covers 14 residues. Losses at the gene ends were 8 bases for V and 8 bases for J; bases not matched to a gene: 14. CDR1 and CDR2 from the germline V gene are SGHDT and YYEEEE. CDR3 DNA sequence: TGTGCCAGTGAGAGGGGGACAGGACGAGGGGGCTACACCTTC. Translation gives CASERGTGRGGYTF.